These 22 T cell receptor beta chains originate from one sample sequenced in a study of blood T cell repertoires in COVID-19. Assay: immunoSEQ multiplex PCR; the TCRdb copy retains only in-frame clones and omits some. The table lists tens of thousands of clones, 86% of them singletons, with about 20% in the top ten. Source material: peripheral blood. The origin of the receptors is a woman aged 80 or over in a cohort sampled during active or convalescent COVID-19.

The chain employs TRBV28 and TRBJ1-2; D ambiguous. CDR3 length equals 12 residues. Trimming pared 5 bases from V and 8 bases from J, leaving 12 bases between. Germline V lookup: CDR1 MDHEN, CDR2 SYDVKM. CDR3 residues: CASSLGSLGYTF. The DNA of the CDR3 is TGTGCCAGCAGTCTCGGGAGTTTGGGCTACACCTTC.

The chain joins TRBV5-1 to TRBJ1-1, with D perhaps matching TRBD1 (6 bases). CDR3 length: 16 amino acids. V lost 4 bases and J lost 0, with 16 bases in between. Germline CDR1 reads SGHRS; CDR2 reads YFSETQ. The CDR3 DNA follows: TGCGCCAGCAGCAAAGAAGGACAGATAATGAACACTGAAGCTTTCTTT. It codes for CASSKEGQIMNTEAFF.

This clone was found once. The V and J genes are TRBV19 and TRBJ2-2; 7 bases are a match to TRBD2. The length of the CDR3 is 17 residues. Trimming cost V 5 bases and J 2 bases; bases outside gene matches: 11. Germline loops: CDR1 LNHDA, CDR2 SQIVND (reference sequence). DNA for the CDR3: TGTGCCAGTAGTGTAACCGCCAGCGGGGCAAACACCGGGGAGCTGTTTTTT. Protein: CASSVTASGANTGELFF.

The chain has TRBV11-3 and TRBJ2-3, with unresolved D. Germline V gene lookup returns CDR1 SGHNT and CDR2 YENEEA. The CDR3 is 14 amino acids. Trimming left V 2 bases short and J 0 bases short, with 6 bases between. CDR3 region: CASSLTSSTDTQYF. CDR3 bases: TGTGCCAGCAGCTTAACTTCTAGCACAGATACGCAGTATTTT.

V and J are TRBV12-3 or TRBV12-4 and TRBJ2-1, with D maybe TRBD1 (6 bases). V was trimmed by 1 base and J by 6 bases, leaving 7 bases between them. This CDR3 is 13 amino acids long. The CDR3 DNA follows: TGTGCCAGCAGTTTAGGGACAGTCAATGAGCAGTTCTTC. It translates to CASSLGTVNEQFF.

V is TRBV2 and J is TRBJ1-6, with D perhaps matching TRBD1 (6 bases). Germline V gives CDR1 SNHLY, CDR2 FYNNEI. The CDR3 is 15 amino acids. Trimming took 0 bases from V and 10 from J, leaving 13 bases between them. The CDR3, as DNA: TGTGCCAGCAGTGAAGCCGACAGGTTGGGATCACCCCTCCACTTT. Amino acids: CASSEADRLGSPLHF.

The chain has TRBV19 and TRBJ2-2, with 7 bases that match TRBD1. The V segment lost 4 bases and the J segment 4 bases; nucleotides outside the gene matches: 6. The CDR3 consists of 15 residues. The germline V gene encodes CDR1 LNHDA and CDR2 SQIVND (reference sequence). This chain's CDR3 is CASSRQGQTTGELFF. Here the CDR3 DNA reads TGTGCCAGTAGTAGACAGGGACAGACCACCGGGGAGCTGTTTTTT.

The chain uses TRBV19 and TRBJ2-2, with 8 bases fitting TRBD2. CDR3 length equals 15 residues. The V gene end was trimmed by 10 bases and the J gene end by 4 bases; junction bases not matched to a gene: 11. Germline CDR1 is LNHDA and CDR2 is SQIVND (reference sequence). The CDR3 sequence: CATRAGGGVTGELFF. CDR3 nucleotide sequence: TGTGCCACCCGGGCGGGGGGAGGAGTCACCGGGGAGCTGTTTTTT.

V usage is TRBV6-1 and J usage is TRBJ1-5; D perhaps matches TRBD1 (5 bases). V lost 0 bases and J 5 bases, leaving 8 bases between the germline ends. The CDR3 spans 14 residues. Germline V gene data show CDR1 as MNHNS and CDR2 as SASEGT. CDR3 region: CASSEAGGDQPQHF. CDR3 bases: TGTGCCAGCAGTGAAGCGGGGGGGGATCAGCCCCAGCATTTT.

This chain joins TRBV18 and TRBJ1-1, with a weak D call TRBD1 (6 bases). CDR3 length: 14 residues. V was shortened by 3 bases and J by 4 bases, with 12 bases between the two germline ends. The germline gives CDR1 KGHSH, CDR2 LQKENI. CDR3 region: CASSPTGLVTEAFF. CDR3 in DNA: TGTGCCAGCTCACCGACAGGCTTGGTCACTGAAGCTTTCTTT.

This clone was found a few times. This chain joins TRBV18 and TRBJ2-7; D may be TRBD2 (5 bases). This CDR3 is 13 amino acids long. CDR1 and CDR2 from the germline V gene are KGHSH and LQKENI. The V end was cut by 4 bases, the J end by 2 bases, with 9 bases between. The CDR3 nucleotides are TGTGCCAGCTCACGCTCCGGGACCTACGAGCAGTACGTC. As protein: CASSRSGTYEQYV.

The rearrangement uses TRBV24-1 and TRBJ2-1; 10 nucleotides match TRBD2. CDR1 and CDR2 from the germline V gene are KGHDR and SFDVKD. The CDR3 is made up of 18 amino acids. After removal of 4 bases from V and 4 bases from J, the junction contained 12 bases not matched to a gene. The CDR3 sequence is CATSDPGLAPTSYNEQFF. The CDR3 nucleotides are TGTGCCACCAGTGACCCGGGACTAGCGCCTACTTCGTACAATGAGCAGTTCTTC.

The CDR3 nucleotides read TGTGCCAGCAGTCCCCCCGGGGGTTACTATGGCTACACCTTC. Translated, it gives CASSPPGGYYGYTF. The V and J genes are TRBV27 and TRBJ1-2; D perhaps matches TRBD1 (5 bases). The germline gives CDR1 MNHEY, CDR2 SMNVEV (reference sequence). This CDR3 has 14 amino acids. Between the trimmed V and J ends, which lost 5 bases and 3 bases, there was a span of 13 bases.

The chain combines TRBV10-3 with TRBJ2-7; TRBD1 matches 9 bases. This CDR3 is built from 14 residues. The ends lost 4 bases at V and 2 bases at J; junction bases unmatched: 3. In germline, CDR1 is ENHRY, CDR2 SYGVKD. The CDR3 DNA is TGTGCCATCAGTGGACAGGGGGACCCCTACGAGCAGTACTTC. Its translation is CAISGQGDPYEQYF.

This clone was recorded a few times. The chain has TRBV6-4 and TRBJ2-5; D possibly corresponds to TRBD2 (5 bases). The CDR3 covers 15 residues. Per germline, CDR1 MRHNA and CDR2 SNTAGT. With 7 bases removed from V and 0 bases from J, the gap between germline ends came to 15 bases. CDR3: CASTKRPRYQETQYF. Written as DNA, the CDR3 is TGTGCCAGCACGAAGCGGCCGAGGTACCAAGAGACCCAGTACTTC.

The V and J genes are TRBV3-1 (or the pseudogene TRBV3-2) and TRBJ2-7, with 8 bases matching TRBD2. With 6 bases clipped from V and 4 bases from J, the junction kept 5 bases outside the gene matches. This CDR3 spans 13 amino acids. Germline lookup yields CDR1 LGHDT and CDR2 YNNKEL (reference sequence). The CDR3 loop reads CASRSREGYEQYF. In nucleotides, the CDR3 is TGTGCCAGCAGGTCACGGGAGGGGTACGAGCAGTACTTC.

The V call is TRBV27, the J call TRBJ1-6; no reliable D call. The CDR3 extends over 14 amino acids. The germline V gene encodes CDR1 MNHEY and CDR2 SMNVEV (reference sequence). Trimming pared 5 bases from V and 7 bases from J, leaving 12 bases between. This chain's CDR3 is CASSQPVSNSPLHF. CDR3 nucleotide sequence: TGTGCCAGCAGTCAGCCGGTTAGCAATTCACCCCTCCACTTT.

CDR3 coding DNA: TGTGCCAGTTTAGAGTTTAGCACAGATACGCAGTATTTT. Translating gives CASLEFSTDTQYF. The gene calls are TRBV19 and TRBJ2-3, with no clear D. Germline V lookup: CDR1 LNHDA, CDR2 SQIVND (reference sequence). Between the trimmed V and J ends, which lost 8 bases and 0 bases, there was a span of 9 bases. CDR3 length: 13 amino acids.

CDR3 in DNA: TGTGCCAGCAGCGTGTCCGGGACAGGGGACTATGGCTACACCTTC. This codes for CASSVSGTGDYGYTF. This chain links TRBV9 with TRBJ1-2; 10 positions agree with TRBD1. The CDR3 has 15 amino acids. Germline trimming cut 2 bases from V and 3 bases from J; bases unmatched to any gene: 4. Per germline, CDR1 SGDLS and CDR2 YYNGEE.

This chain uses TRBV7-2 with TRBJ1-4; TRBD1 aligns across 7 bases. The V segment lost 4 bases and the J segment 4 bases; nucleotides outside the gene matches: 6. The CDR3 extends over 15 amino acids. Per germline, CDR1 SGHTA and CDR2 FQGNSA. CDR3 in amino acids: CASSSWGQLNEKLFF. CDR3 nucleotides: TGTGCCAGCAGCTCTTGGGGACAGCTTAATGAAAAACTGTTTTTT.

This chain's CDR3 is CASSYDPSPHQEQFF. The CDR3 DNA sequence: TGTGCCAGCAGTTACGATCCTAGCCCACATCAGGAGCAGTTCTTC. This chain connects TRBV6-5 to TRBJ2-1, with D maybe TRBD2 (5 bases). Germline V gene sequence: CDR1 MNHEY, CDR2 SVGAGI. Deletions cut 2 bases from V and 10 bases from J, with 18 bases between. This CDR3 is 15 amino acids long.

The CDR3 nucleotides read TGTGCCAGCAGCTTGGGTTCGGTCGGACAGGGTTGGGGCTACACCTTC. Its translation: CASSLGSVGQGWGYTF. The rearrangement uses TRBV5-4 and TRBJ1-2; 8 positions agree with TRBD1. The germline CDR1 and CDR2 sequences are SGHNT and YYREEE (reference sequence). The CDR3 is 16 residues long. V shed 0 bases, J shed 8 bases, and the junction held 12 bases outside the gene matches.